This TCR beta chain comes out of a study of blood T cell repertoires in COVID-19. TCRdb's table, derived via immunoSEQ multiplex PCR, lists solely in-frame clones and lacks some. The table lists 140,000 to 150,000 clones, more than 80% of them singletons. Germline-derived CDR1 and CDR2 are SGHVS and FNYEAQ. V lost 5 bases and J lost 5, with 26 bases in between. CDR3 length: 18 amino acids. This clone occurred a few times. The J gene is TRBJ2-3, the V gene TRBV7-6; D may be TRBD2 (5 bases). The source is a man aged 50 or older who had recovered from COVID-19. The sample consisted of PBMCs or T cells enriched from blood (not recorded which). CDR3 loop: CASSPHLPWGAVIDTQYF. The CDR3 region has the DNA TGTGCCAGCAGCCCACACCTCCCCTGGGGAGCGGTTATAGATACGCAGTATTTT.